This is a list of T cell receptor beta chains from one sample in a study of T cells in Graves' hyperthyroidism and ophthalmopathy. MiXCR, applied by TCRdb to the multiplex PCR reads, yields one record per CDR3 protein. The table shows around 440,000 distinct CDR3 sequences, with 15% to 17% occurring only once. The source material was blood. The receptors were sampled from a woman aged 18-29 years with Graves' hyperthyroidism. The CDR3 runs from the conserved cysteine through the conserved F or W. Fields, in order: V gene, J gene, clone size, D gene, CDR3 protein, CDR3 DNA. D genes are given only for firm matches. Clone size is shown for a subset of rows, as once, few, many or a class of expanded clone.

>TRBV12-3/TRBV12-4|TRBJ1-5|NA|NA
CASSQTGISQPQHF
TGTGCCAGCAGCCAAACAGGGATAAGTCAGCCCCAGCATTTT
>TRBV6-1|TRBJ2-3|few|TRBD2
CASSRIAGAVDTQYF
TGTGCCAGCAGCCGCATAGCGGGAGCTGTGGATACGCAGTATTTT
>TRBV6-1|TRBJ1-2|many|TRBD1
CASSRTGDYGYTF
TGTGCCAGCAGTCGGACAGGAGACTATGGCTACACCTTC
>TRBV7-9|TRBJ2-1|NA|TRBD2
CASSPGTSGRADNEQFF
TGTGCCAGCAGCCCGGGGACTAGCGGGAGGGCCGACAATGAGCAGTTCTTC
>TRBV5-1|TRBJ2-3|many|NA
CASSDGAVLGDTQYF
TGCGCCAGCAGCGATGGGGCTGTGCTTGGGGATACGCAGTATTTT
>TRBV2|TRBJ1-5|many|TRBD1
CASSEDRSNQPQHF
TGTGCCAGCAGCGAGGACAGGTCAAATCAGCCCCAGCATTTT
>TRBV5-4|TRBJ2-3|few|NA
CASSSGAGGTDTQYF
TGTGCCAGCAGCTCGGGGGCGGGGGGCACAGATACGCAGTATTTT
>TRBV7-2|TRBJ2-3|NA|NA
CASSLWEGGASDTQYF
TGTGCCAGCAGCCTATGGGAGGGGGGGGCCTCAGATACGCAGTATTTT
>TRBV18|TRBJ1-6|NA|TRBD1
CASSQRTGEGSPLHF
TGTGCCAGCTCGCAGAGGACAGGGGAAGGTTCACCCCTCCACTTT
>TRBV7-3|TRBJ2-1|many|TRBD2
CASSLRPASGNNEQFF
TGTGCCAGCAGCTTAAGGCCGGCTAGCGGCAACAATGAGCAGTTCTTC
>TRBV5-1|TRBJ1-4|few|TRBD1
CASSMEGGDEKLFF
TGCGCCAGCAGCATGGAAGGGGGCGATGAAAAACTGTTTTTT
>TRBV18|TRBJ2-5|many|NA
CASSPVKQETQYF
TGTGCCAGCTCACCGGTCAAACAAGAGACCCAGTACTTC
>TRBV28|TRBJ2-3|NA|TRBD2
CASSLNQPQAGARTDTQYF
TGTGCCAGCAGTTTAAATCAGCCCCAAGCGGGAGCCCGCACAGATACGCAGTATTTT
>TRBV6-5|TRBJ1-1|many|NA
CASSYSGHSSTEAFF
TGTGCCAGCAGTTACTCGGGACATTCTAGCACTGAAGCCTTCTTT
>TRBV12-3/TRBV12-4|TRBJ1-6|many|NA
CASSFIRTALHF
TGTGCCAGCAGTTTCATCCGGACAGCCCTCCACTTT
>TRBV15|TRBJ2-2|many|NA
CATSRERVPGELFF
TGTGCCACCAGCAGAGAGCGTGTCCCCGGGGAGCTGTTTTTT
>TRBV20-1|TRBJ2-1|many|NA
CSASGAEQFF
TGCAGTGCTAGTGGGGCTGAGCAGTTCTTC
>TRBV29-1|TRBJ2-7|many|NA
CSVVWGTGGEQYF
TGCAGCGTTGTATGGGGGACCGGAGGTGAGCAGTACTTC
>TRBV7-9|TRBJ2-7|many|NA
CASSLEVAREQYF
TGTGCCAGCAGCTTAGAAGTTGCGCGGGAGCAGTACTTC
>TRBV12-3/TRBV12-4|TRBJ2-2|few|TRBD2
CASSLIRGGDTGELFF
TGTGCCAGCAGTTTGATTCGGGGGGGGGACACCGGGGAGCTGTTTTTT
>TRBV12-3/TRBV12-4|TRBJ2-1|many|NA
CASPGPPGRVSYNEQFF
TGTGCCAGCCCTGGGCCCCCGGGAAGGGTCTCCTACAATGAGCAGTTCTTC
>TRBV4-3|TRBJ2-3|few|TRBD2
CASSQGSGGASTDTQYF
TGCGCCAGCAGCCAAGGGAGCGGGGGGGCTAGCACAGATACGCAGTATTTT
>TRBV7-2|TRBJ2-7|many|TRBD2
CASSLDVWAGGLEQYF
TGTGCCAGCAGCTTAGATGTTTGGGCGGGAGGGCTTGAGCAGTACTTC
>TRBV12-3/TRBV12-4|TRBJ2-1|NA|TRBD2
CASTAGGLADNEQFF
TGTGCCAGCACCGCAGGAGGTCTAGCGGATAATGAGCAGTTCTTC
>TRBV9|TRBJ2-1|NA|TRBD2
CASSTPGLAGSYNEQFF
TGTGCCAGCAGCACCCCGGGACTAGCGGGGTCCTACAATGAGCAGTTCTTC
>TRBV3-1|TRBJ2-7|many|TRBD2
CASSPTGTIEQYF
TGTGCCAGCAGCCCAACCGGGACTATCGAGCAGTACTTC
>TRBV7-2|TRBJ1-2|many|NA
CASSLFRGRYTF
TGTGCCAGCAGCTTGTTTCGGGGTCGCTACACCTTC
>TRBV5-1|TRBJ2-4|few|NA
CASSSLLGGGAKNIQYF
TGCGCCAGCAGTTCTCTTCTTGGGGGAGGAGCCAAAAACATTCAGTACTTC
>TRBV15|TRBJ1-2|many|NA
CATSERVVDYGYTF
TGTGCCACCAGCGAACGCGTAGTTGACTATGGCTACACCTTC
>TRBV7-4|TRBJ1-1|many|NA
CASSLKGSNTEAFF
TGTGCCAGCAGCTTAAAGGGCAGCAACACTGAAGCTTTCTTT
>TRBV28|TRBJ2-7|NA|TRBD1
CASRYHRGKYEQYF
TGCGCCAGCAGGTATCACAGGGGGAAATACGAGCAGTACTTC
>TRBV4-3|TRBJ1-6|few|NA
CASSQAGFESPLHF
TGCGCCAGCAGCCAAGCAGGGTTTGAATCACCCCTCCACTTT
>TRBV3-1|TRBJ2-7|many|TRBD2
CASSLRTSGREQYF
TGTGCCAGCAGCCTGAGGACTAGCGGGAGGGAGCAGTACTTC
>TRBV7-9|TRBJ2-7|many|NA
CASTGAYEQYF
TGTGCCAGCACCGGAGCCTACGAGCAGTACTTC
>TRBV24-1|TRBJ1-3|NA|NA
CATSDSRDKDSGNTIYF
TGTGCCACCAGTGATTCGCGGGACAAAGACTCTGGAAACACCATATATTTT